These 9 T cell receptor beta chains originate from one sample sequenced in a study of T cell responses to AZD1222 COVID-19 vaccine. Some clones are missing from TCRdb's copy, which holds only in-frame ones; the method was immunoSEQ multiplex PCR. The data show more than 120,000 clones, with 85% to 90% seen just once and approximately 1.6% held by the top ten. This specimen consisted of peripheral blood, obtained 28 days after the second AZD1222 dose. Source of these receptors: an adult who received the AZD1222 COVID-19 vaccine.

The DNA for the CDR3 is TGTGCCAGCAGTGTCCAGGGGGCGCGGGGAAACACCATATATTTT. This translates into CASSVQGARGNTIYF. The V gene is TRBV2, the J gene TRBJ1-3; TRBD1 aligns across 8 bases. From germline, CDR1 is SNHLY and CDR2 FYNNEI. The ends lost 4 bases at V and 4 bases at J; junction bases unmatched: 6. This CDR3 has 15 residues. The variable domain in full, completed from reference TRBV2 and TRBJ1-3, reads EPEVTQTPSHQVTQMGQEVILRCVPISNHLYFYWYRQILGQKVEFLVSFYNNEISEKSEIFDDQFSVERPDGSNFTLKIRSTKLEDSAMYFCASSVQGARGNTIYFGEGSWLTVV.

This clone appeared a single time. This chain links TRBV19 with TRBJ1-5; D is perhaps TRBD1 (5 bases). The V gene's germline CDR1 is LNHDA and CDR2 SQIVND (reference sequence). This CDR3 contains 15 residues. Trimming took off 4 bases at V and 0 bases at J, with 10 bases between the two ends. As DNA, the CDR3 is TGTGCCAGTAGTACGTACAGGAATAGCAATCAGCCCCAGCATTTT. This encodes CASSTYRNSNQPQHF.

This chain's CDR3 is CASSGTKDTQYF. CDR3 DNA sequence: TGTGCCAGCAGTGGTACGAAAGATACGCAGTATTTT. The chain is built from TRBV25-1 and TRBJ2-3; D unclear. The CDR3 runs to 12 residues. V gave up 4 bases and J gave up 5 bases, with 7 bases separating them. The V gene's germline CDR1 is MGHDK and CDR2 SYGVNS.

The rearrangement links TRBV10-3 to TRBJ1-2; D is undetermined. Deletions cut 5 bases from V and 7 bases from J, with 14 bases between. In germline, CDR1 is ENHRY, CDR2 SYGVKD. The CDR3 is 13 residues long. The CDR3 reads CAISFDKTLGYTF. CDR3 bases: TGTGCCATCAGTTTCGACAAGACACTTGGCTACACCTTC.

The sample holds a few counts of this clone. The chain couples TRBV18 to TRBJ2-3, with 9 bases identical to TRBD1. Losses at the gene ends were 2 bases for V and 0 bases for J; bases not matched to a gene: 9. There are 18 residues in the CDR3. Germline CDR1 and CDR2: KGHSH and LQKENI. The CDR3 reads CASSPKRQGEVSTDTQYF. In nucleotides, the CDR3 is TGTGCCAGCTCACCAAAAAGACAGGGGGAAGTAAGCACAGATACGCAGTATTTT.

This clone was seen only once. The chain combines TRBV7-2 with TRBJ1-5; D call uncertain. Per the germline V gene, CDR1 is SGHTA and CDR2 is FQGNSA. The CDR3 length is 15 residues. V was clipped by 1 base and J by 5 bases, with 12 bases between them. The CDR3 reads CASSLEGRAYQPQHF. The CDR3 DNA reads as TGTGCCAGCAGCTTAGAAGGTAGGGCCTATCAGCCCCAGCATTTT.

The gene calls are TRBV5-6 and TRBJ1-6; 8 bases agree with TRBD1. This CDR3 contains 18 residues. Trimming took 1 base from V and 8 from J; bases not matched to a gene: 14. CDR1 SGHDT and CDR2 YYEEEE come from the germline V gene. In DNA, the CDR3 is TGTGCCAGCAGCTTGCGAACCAGGGGGCGCAAGTTGGATTCACCCCTCCACTTT. It is translated as CASSLRTRGRKLDSPLHF.

The chain carries TRBV18 and TRBJ1-5, with D hard to call. V lost 5 bases and J lost 6, with 11 bases in between. Looked up from germline, CDR1 is KGHSH and CDR2 is LQKENI. This CDR3 is built from 13 residues. Here the CDR3 DNA reads TGTGCCAGCTCAGTTGGGCAGTTTCAGCCCCAGCATTTT. Encoded protein: CASSVGQFQPQHF.

This clone is classed as medium-sized. The V and J genes are TRBV4-3 and TRBJ1-1; D unresolved. CDR1 LGHNA and CDR2 YSLEER come from the germline V gene. The V end lost 0 bases, the J end lost 1 base, and 9 bases lay between the germline ends. The length of the CDR3 is 15 residues. In DNA form, the CDR3 reads TGCGCCAGCAGCCAAGATAACGGCAGGAACACTGAAGCTTTCTTT. It translates to CASSQDNGRNTEAFF.